These 29 T cell receptor beta chains were sequenced from one sample in a study of T cell repertoires in cytomegalovirus infection. TCRdb processed the reads anew with MiXCR; each CDR3 protein has one entry. Of around 900,000 distinct CDR3 sequences listed, approximately 32% are singletons. Antigens for these TCRs are unknown. Specimen: cultured CD8+ T cells from PBMCs, collected from culture after CMV antigen stimulation. These receptors all stem from a human donor in good health (CMV status not recorded). Some clones in this sample may be carry-over from other donors' samples.

The chain carries TRBV19 and TRBJ2-7, with D maybe TRBD2 (6 bases). The germline CDR1 and CDR2 sequences are LNHDA and SQIVND (reference sequence). The CDR3 extends over 14 amino acids. V dropped 6 bases and J dropped 3 bases, with 15 bases sitting between them. The CDR3 DNA reads TGTGCCAGTAGCCCTGGGCAGGGAGGCTACGAGCAGTACGTC. This encodes CASSPGQGGYEQYV.

This chain uses TRBV6-6 with TRBJ1-6, with D tentatively TRBD1 (5 bases). V lost 6 bases, J lost 6 bases, and 15 bases lay in between. This CDR3 region has 15 residues. Germline CDR1 reads MNHNY; CDR2 reads SVGAGI (reference sequence). The chain's CDR3 is CASSTPRDPNSPLHF. The CDR3 DNA sequence: TGTGCCAGCAGCACCCCCAGGGACCCTAATTCACCCCTCCACTTT.

The rearrangement joins TRBV4-3 to TRBJ2-1, with D hard to call. Trimming pared 3 bases from V and 1 base from J, leaving 19 bases between. Germline CDR1 is LGHNA and CDR2 is YSLEER. The CDR3 is made up of 18 amino acids. CDR3 protein: CASSQNLQEFISYNEQFF. Written as DNA, the CDR3 is TGCGCCAGCAGCCAGAATCTTCAGGAATTCATTTCCTACAATGAGCAGTTCTTC.

A remark on this clonotype: One end of the junction is discordant with germline, which a read error may explain. The chain uses TRBV10-2 and TRBJ2-1, with D possibly TRBD2 on 7 matching bases. Germline-derived CDR1 and CDR2 are WSHSY and SAAADI. The CDR3 is made up of 15 amino acids. The CDR3 DNA reads TGCACCAGCAGGAATGGGCCGGGGGGCGACAATGAGCAGTTCTTC. Amino acids: CTSRNGPGGDNEQFF.

This clonotype was counted only a few times. The chain is built from TRBV20-1 and TRBJ2-2, with 9 bases fitting TRBD1. Germline V gives CDR1 DFQATT, CDR2 SNEGSKA (reference sequence). The CDR3 totals 17 residues. The V gene end was trimmed by 6 bases and the J gene end by 6 bases; junction bases not matched to a gene: 17. The CDR3 nucleotides are TGCAGTGCCAACGTCCCGGGACAGGGATTCATCGCCGGGGAGCTGTTTTTT. It is translated as CSANVPGQGFIAGELFF.

About this clonotype itself: At one boundary the junction diverges from the germline segment, which might be a read error. The chain links TRBV7-7 to TRBJ2-2, with 9 bases fitting TRBD2. The CDR3 totals 17 residues. The germline CDR1 and CDR2 sequences are SSHAT and FNYEAQ (reference sequence). Written as DNA, the CDR3 is TGTGCTAGCAGCTTAGATCCCAGCGGGGGGTACACCGGGGAGCTGTTTTTT. Translation: CASSLDPSGGYTGELFF.

The rearrangement uses TRBV7-9 and TRBJ1-1, with D hard to call. CDR1 is SEHNR, CDR2 FQNEAQ, per germline (reference sequence). The CDR3 loop spans 15 amino acids. Trimming took 5 bases from V and 0 from J, leaving 13 bases between them. The CDR3, as DNA: TGTGCCAGCAGCCGCGCCCAGCGGATGAACACTGAAGCTTTCTTT. The encoded protein is CASSRAQRMNTEAFF.

This chain connects TRBV11-2 to TRBJ2-3, with 8 bases matching TRBD2. Germline CDR1 and CDR2: SGHAT and FQNNGV. V lost 3 bases to trimming and J lost 6 bases; unmatched junction nucleotides: 11. The CDR3 is 16 amino acids. The CDR3 DNA reads TGTGCCAGCAGCTTGGAGTCGGGGGGGGCGAGGGATACGCAGTATTTT. Translated: CASSLESGGARDTQYF.

This clonotype was counted at least ten times. V usage is TRBV7-6 and J usage is TRBJ1-6; D ambiguous. Germline assignment: CDR1 SGHVS and CDR2 FNYEAQ. The CDR3 runs to 14 residues. V dropped 1 base and J dropped 9 bases, with 10 bases sitting between them. The CDR3 sequence: CASSLDGLGSPLHF. The DNA of the CDR3 is TGTGCCAGCAGCTTAGACGGGTTGGGTTCACCCCTCCACTTT.

The gene calls are TRBV29-1 and TRBJ1-1, with D unclear. This CDR3 is 12 amino acids long. The V gene's germline CDR1 is SQVTM and CDR2 ANQGSEA. V was clipped by 3 bases and J by 1 base, with 6 bases between them. The CDR3 coding sequence is TGCAGCGTTGATTGGCAGAACACTGAAGCTTTCTTT. This encodes CSVDWQNTEAFF.

The chain recombines TRBV12-3 or TRBV12-4 with TRBJ2-2, with D perhaps given as TRBD1 or TRBD2 (5 bases each). This CDR3 contains 15 residues. Trimming left V 2 bases short and J 3 bases short, with 10 bases between. CDR3 sequence: CASSLRGSYTGELFF. CDR3 DNA sequence: TGTGCCAGCAGTTTACGGGGCTCCTACACCGGGGAGCTGTTTTTT.

In the case of this clonotype: A read error may explain this, as a much larger clone is one base away. V usage is TRBV7-2 and J usage is TRBJ2-5; 8 bases align to TRBD2. Unmatched junction bases numbered 13, after V lost 5 bases and J lost 5 bases. Germline CDR1 is SGHTA and CDR2 is FQGNSA. CDR3 length equals 16 residues. The CDR3 region has the DNA TGTGCCAGCAGCGCCGGACTAGCCTGGGCGGGGGAGACCCAGTACTTC. This gives the protein CASSAGLAWAGETQYF.

There are many counts of this clonotype. The chain recombines TRBV7-8 with TRBJ2-5; perhaps TRBD2 as D (6 bases). The CDR3 runs to 21 residues. V was clipped by 5 bases and J by 2 bases, with 33 bases between them. From germline, CDR1 is SGHVS and CDR2 FQNEAQ. As DNA, the CDR3 is TGTGCCAGCAGCCAGCCCGGGACTCCAGTCACCAGTCCCTTCCCACAAGAGACCCAGTACTTC. Its translation is CASSQPGTPVTSPFPQETQYF.

This clonotype has ten or more counts. The chain couples TRBV7-8 to TRBJ2-1; 11 bases map to TRBD2. The CDR3 runs to 16 residues. J gave up 4 bases and V 5 bases, and 7 bases lay outside the gene matches. The germline V gene encodes CDR1 SGHVS and CDR2 FQNEAQ. CDR3 sequence: CASSAELAGAYNEQFF. Here the CDR3 DNA reads TGTGCCAGCAGCGCCGAACTAGCGGGGGCTTACAATGAGCAGTTCTTC.

The V gene is TRBV12-3 or TRBV12-4, the J gene TRBJ2-1; 11 bases are shared with TRBD2. This CDR3 contains 16 residues. Germline trimming cut 3 bases from V and 0 bases from J; bases unmatched to any gene: 1. The CDR3 sequence: CASSFSGGVSYNEQFF. CDR3 bases: TGTGCCAGCAGTTTTAGCGGGGGGGTCTCCTACAATGAGCAGTTCTTC.

This clonotype was recorded only once. The rearrangement uses TRBV6-6 and TRBJ2-7; D perhaps matches TRBD2 (6 bases). CDR1 and CDR2 (germline): MNHNY, SVGAGI (reference sequence). The CDR3 contains 15 residues. The V end was cut by 2 bases, the J end by 6 bases, with 17 bases between. In DNA form, the CDR3 reads TGTGCCAGCAGTTACGGGACTGGCCCTTCAGGCGAGCAGTACGTC. Amino acids: CASSYGTGPSGEQYV.

V is TRBV5-5 and J is TRBJ2-7; D is perhaps TRBD1 or TRBD2 (6 bases each). Deletions cut 1 base from V and 7 bases from J, with 15 bases between. Germline-derived CDR1 and CDR2 are SGHKS and YYEKEE (reference sequence). The CDR3 runs to 14 residues. The CDR3 sequence: CASSLRGPIEEQYF. CDR3 DNA: TGTGCCAGCAGCTTGCGGGGGCCAATAGAGGAGCAGTACTTC. Together with reference TRBV5-5 and TRBJ2-7, the CDR3 gives the full variable domain: DAGVTQSPTHLIKTRGQQVTLRCSPISGHKSVSWYQQVLGQGPQFIFQYYEKEERGRGNFPDRFSARQFPNYSSELNVNALLLGDSALYLCASSLRGPIEEQYFGPGTRLTVT.

The rearrangement uses TRBV6-2 or TRBV6-3 and TRBJ1-1, with 7 bases that match TRBD1. Trimming cost V 6 bases and J 3 bases; bases outside gene matches: 13. Germline CDR1 MNHEY, CDR2 SVGEGT. This CDR3 is built from 16 residues. The chain's CDR3 is CASSPSRPGGDTEAFF. In nucleotides, the CDR3 is TGTGCCAGCAGCCCAAGTCGTCCAGGGGGGGACACTGAAGCTTTCTTT.

This clonotype was observed at least ten times. The chain recombines TRBV7-9 with TRBJ2-5, with TRBD2 as a possible D gene (6 bases). Germline CDR1 is SEHNR and CDR2 is FQNEAQ (reference sequence). The CDR3 consists of 14 residues. Between the trimmed V and J ends, which lost 3 bases and 2 bases, there was a span of 10 bases. CDR3 residues: CASSLPGLQETQYF. CDR3 DNA: TGTGCCAGCAGCTTGCCGGGACTTCAAGAGACCCAGTACTTC.

There are a few counts of this clonotype. The chain uses TRBV28 and TRBJ2-7; 11 bases are shared with TRBD2. This CDR3 has 13 amino acids. The germline V gene encodes CDR1 MDHEN and CDR2 SYDVKM. Trimming took 5 bases from V and 5 from J; bases not matched to a gene: 2. The DNA for the CDR3 is TGTGCCAGCAGTACGGGACTAGCGGACGAGCAGTACGTC. This sequence encodes CASSTGLADEQYV.

This clonotype was detected a few times. This sequence joins TRBV14 and TRBJ2-2, with no clear D. The CDR3 has 16 residues. The germline V and J ends were trimmed by 1 base and 4 bases, with 13 bases remaining between them. CDR1 is SGHDN and CDR2 is FVKESK in the germline V gene. The DNA of the CDR3 is TGTGCCAGCAGCCAAGTGGCGAACAGTCCCACCGGGGAGCTGTTTTTT. Protein sequence: CASSQVANSPTGELFF.

This clonotype was seen only a few times. The rearrangement links TRBV6-2 or TRBV6-3 to TRBJ2-3; TRBD2 might be the D (6 bases). CDR3 size: 14 residues. V shed 7 bases and J shed 7 bases, with 18 bases lying between them. Germline V gene lookup returns CDR1 MNHEY and CDR2 SVGEGT. The CDR3 DNA follows: TGTGCCAGCACCTTACGGGGGAAAAGGAATACGCAGTATTTT. It codes for CASTLRGKRNTQYF.

This clonotype was seen more than once but under ten times. The gene calls are TRBV12-5 and TRBJ2-7, with 9 positions matching TRBD1. CDR1 LGHNT and CDR2 FRNRAP come from the germline V gene. With 5 bases clipped from V and 3 bases from J, the junction kept 11 bases outside the gene matches. This CDR3 is 16 amino acids long. CDR3 nucleotide sequence: TGTGCTAGTGGTGCAATCGCCGGGACAGGGTTCTACGAGCAGTACTTC. Its translation is CASGAIAGTGFYEQYF. Based on the CDR3 plus reference TRBV12-5 and TRBJ2-7, the full variable domain is DARVTQTPRHKVTEMGQEVTMRCQPILGHNTVFWYRQTMMQGLELLAYFRNRAPLDDSGMPKDRFSAEMPDATLATLKIQPSEPRDSAVYFCASGAIAGTGFYEQYFGPGTRLTVT.

The sample holds a few counts of this clonotype. The V and J genes are TRBV4-1 and TRBJ2-3, with D perhaps TRBD1 (5 bases). V was cut by 3 bases and J by 2 bases, with 15 bases left in between. The CDR3 length is 16 residues. Germline lookup yields CDR1 MGHRA and CDR2 YSYEKL. This CDR3 reads CASSQRLGQFTDTQYF. The CDR3 DNA reads TGCGCCAGCAGCCAGCGCCTGGGGCAGTTCACAGATACGCAGTATTTT.

This clonotype has only a few counts. This chain uses TRBV27 with TRBJ2-7, with D possibly being TRBD1 (5 bases). The V end lost 2 bases, the J end lost 9 bases, and 14 bases lay between the germline ends. CDR1 and CDR2 (germline): MNHEY, SMNVEV (reference sequence). The CDR3 loop spans 13 amino acids. CDR3 nucleotides: TGTGCCAGCAGTTTAGGGGCAGGTTGGGTGCAGTACTTC. This sequence encodes CASSLGAGWVQYF.

This chain connects TRBV27 to TRBJ2-2, with a possible D match to TRBD2 (7 bases). Germline values: CDR1 MNHEY, CDR2 SMNVEV (reference sequence). The V gene lost 6 bases and the J gene lost 7 bases, with 12 bases spanning the gap. This CDR3 comprises 13 residues. CDR3 in amino acids: CASRGGAGGELFF. The CDR3 coding sequence is TGTGCCAGCAGAGGGGGGGCGGGCGGGGAGCTGTTTTTT.

The chain employs TRBV2 and TRBJ2-2; TRBD2 is a possible D gene (6 bases). Trimming left V 6 bases short and J 2 bases short, with 25 bases between. This CDR3 comprises 19 residues. CDR1 is SNHLY and CDR2 is FYNNEI in the germline V gene. Here the CDR3 DNA reads TGTGCCAGCAGCCCTCTAAAGGCGGGGCCCCAGGGTAACACCGGGGAGCTGTTTTTT. This encodes CASSPLKAGPQGNTGELFF.

The chain combines TRBV27 with TRBJ1-1, with a possible D match to TRBD1 (5 bases). The CDR3 covers 13 residues. Germline V gives CDR1 MNHEY, CDR2 SMNVEV (reference sequence). The V end lost 5 bases, the J end lost 10 bases, and 17 bases lay between the germline ends. The CDR3 loop reads CASSPGAGPGAFF. The CDR3 DNA reads TGTGCCAGCAGTCCTGGTGCAGGGCCTGGAGCTTTCTTT.

This clonotype showed up many times. This chain connects TRBV19 to TRBJ2-1; no clear D. V was clipped by 1 base and J by 6 bases, with 4 bases between them. Germline lookup yields CDR1 LNHDA and CDR2 SQIVND (reference sequence). The CDR3 covers 12 residues. The CDR3 coding sequence is TGTGCCAGTAGTATAGGGGGCAATGAGCAGTTCTTC. It translates to CASSIGGNEQFF.